Presented here are 19 T cell receptor beta chains from one specimen sequenced in a study of shared clonotypes between healthy human individuals. Clones were sequenced by immunoSEQ multiplex PCR, and TCRdb holds only the in-frame ones, with some missing. The sample yields approximately 180,000 clones, just under 95% seen once. Sequences were obtained from naive CD4+ T cells sorted from blood. Subset in this sample: CD45RA+ positively selected. All receptors derive from a young woman in good health.

The rearrangement links TRBV18 to TRBJ2-5; no clear D. The J call may be mistaken, given a closer DNA end match to TRBJ2-7. CDR1 is KGHSH and CDR2 is LQKENI in the germline V gene. The CDR3 is 13 residues long. The CDR3 loop reads CASSPDRSYEQYF. The CDR3 coding sequence is TGTGCCAGCTCACCCGATCGGTCCTACGAGCAGTACTTC.

This clone has only a few counts. The gene calls are TRBV14 and TRBJ2-7; a possible D gene is TRBD2 (6 bases). Deletions cut 3 bases from V and 8 bases from J, with 11 bases between. This CDR3 is built from 12 residues. Germline CDR1 SGHDN, CDR2 FVKESK. CDR3 sequence: CASSQGGGKQYF. CDR3 DNA sequence: TGTGCCAGCAGCCAGGGAGGTGGGAAGCAGTACTTC. Full variable domain (outside the CDR3, taken from reference TRBV14 and TRBJ2-7): EAGVTQFPSHSVIEKGQTVTLRCDPISGHDNLYWYRRVMGKEIKFLLHFVKESKQDESGMPNNRFLAERTGGTYSTLKVQPAELEDSGVYFCASSQGGGKQYFGPGTRLTVT.

The V call is TRBV9, the J call TRBJ2-5; 8 positions agree with TRBD2. The J call may not be correct, given that the DNA end is closer to TRBJ2-7. CDR3 length equals 15 residues. Germline V CDR1 and CDR2: SGDLS, YYNGEE. For the CDR3, the DNA is TGTGCCAGCAGCGTGGCTAGCGGGCTTAACTACGAGCAGTACTTC. Translated: CASSVASGLNYEQYF.

This rearrangement joins TRBV29-1 to TRBJ2-3, with 8 nucleotides matching TRBD2. After removal of 3 bases from V and 4 bases from J, the junction contained 3 bases not matched to a gene. This CDR3 has 13 residues. Germline V gene lookup returns CDR1 SQVTM and CDR2 ANQGSEA. In nucleotides, the CDR3 is TGCAGCGTTGACGCGGGGGGCCCAGATACGCAGTATTTT. Translating it yields CSVDAGGPDTQYF.

This sequence joins TRBV11-2 and TRBJ2-7, with 11 nucleotides matching TRBD2. With V trimmed by 4 bases and J by 3 bases, 5 bases remained unmatched. Germline V gene sequence: CDR1 SGHAT, CDR2 FQNNGV. CDR3 length: 15 amino acids. This chain's CDR3 is CASSSGTSGGYEQYF. The CDR3 DNA follows: TGTGCCAGCAGCTCGGGGACTAGCGGAGGCTACGAGCAGTACTTC.

The V gene is TRBV7-9, the J gene TRBJ2-3; no clear D. The CDR3 runs to 11 residues. V was clipped by 2 bases and J by 6 bases, with 3 bases between them. In germline, CDR1 is SEHNR, CDR2 FQNEAQ (reference sequence). CDR3 residues: CASSLLDTQYF. The CDR3 nucleotides are TGTGCCAGCAGCTTACTGGATACGCAGTATTTT.

This chain uses TRBV27 with TRBJ1-6; no reliable D call. The germline V gene encodes CDR1 MNHEY and CDR2 SMNVEV (reference sequence). The CDR3 spans 15 residues. V was pared by 4 bases and J by 5 bases, with 12 bases between. The CDR3 bases are TGTGCCAGCAGTTCGCGGGCTTTCGATAATTCACCCCTCCACTTT. Amino acids: CASSSRAFDNSPLHF.

The chain recombines TRBV4-1 with TRBJ2-3; possibly TRBD2 for D (5 bases). Germline CDR1 and CDR2: MGHRA and YSYEKL. Trimming removed 1 base from V and 2 bases from J, with 16 bases in between. The CDR3 is 17 amino acids. The CDR3 sequence is CASSQARGSPYTDTQYF. The CDR3 nucleotides are TGCGCCAGCAGCCAAGCCCGTGGGAGTCCCTACACAGATACGCAGTATTTT.

In regard to this clone: One junction end does not reproduce the germline sequence, and a read error may be involved. This chain uses TRBV6-5 with TRBJ2-7; D may be TRBD2 (6 bases). This CDR3 contains 15 residues. Germline V CDR1 and CDR2: MNHEY, SVGAGI. The CDR3 is CASSNSWPGAYEQYF. The CDR3 DNA follows: TGTGCCAGCAGTAACTCGTGGCCGGGAGCGTACGAGCAGTACTTC.

This chain links TRBV5-6 with TRBJ1-1; tentative D call: TRBD1 (6 bases). The germline V and J ends were trimmed by 4 bases and 8 bases, with 15 bases remaining between them. Germline-derived CDR1 and CDR2 are SGHDT and YYEEEE. This CDR3 has 13 amino acids. In DNA, the CDR3 is TGTGCCAGCAGCGACCGACAGGCCGTGGAAGCTTTCTTT. Protein sequence: CASSDRQAVEAFF.

The V call is TRBV5-1, the J call TRBJ2-7; 7 positions agree with TRBD1. Germline CDR1 SGHRS, CDR2 YFSETQ. This CDR3 is 16 amino acids long. With V trimmed by 3 bases and J by 0 bases, 9 bases remained unmatched. The CDR3 coding sequence is TGCGCCAGCAGCTCGAATTGGGACAGCCGCTCCTACGAGCAGTACTTC. Translation gives CASSSNWDSRSYEQYF.

CDR3 in amino acids: CASGGGLYEQYF. CDR3 DNA sequence: TGTGCCAGCGGAGGCGGACTCTACGAGCAGTACTTC. This sequence joins TRBV6-5 and TRBJ2-7, with D possibly being TRBD2 (5 bases). V gave up 8 bases and J gave up 3 bases, with 11 bases separating them. This CDR3 contains 12 residues. The germline V gene encodes CDR1 MNHEY and CDR2 SVGAGI.

The gene calls are TRBV2 and TRBJ2-1, with D unclear. The CDR3 extends over 12 amino acids. Trimming pared 2 bases from V and 6 bases from J, leaving 5 bases between. CDR1 is SNHLY and CDR2 is FYNNEI in the germline V gene. The CDR3 nucleotides read TGTGCCAGCAGTGAAACCTTCAATGAGCAGTTCTTC. It codes for CASSETFNEQFF.

This chain connects TRBV19 to TRBJ1-5, with D possibly being TRBD1 (5 bases). The CDR3 has 13 residues. Between the trimmed V and J ends, which lost 3 bases and 6 bases, there was a span of 9 bases. The germline V gene encodes CDR1 LNHDA and CDR2 SQIVND (reference sequence). The CDR3 protein is CASSIRGAQPQHF. Here the CDR3 DNA reads TGTGCCAGTAGTATCAGAGGGGCTCAGCCCCAGCATTTT.

The chain employs TRBV11-2 and TRBJ2-7, with a weak D call TRBD2 (5 bases). V was shortened by 5 bases and J by 6 bases, with 17 bases between the two germline ends. CDR1 SGHAT and CDR2 FQNNGV come from the germline V gene. This CDR3 comprises 14 residues. CDR3 residues: CASSTVGKGLEQYF. CDR3 bases: TGTGCCAGCAGCACAGTCGGGAAGGGCCTCGAGCAGTACTTC. The full variable domain, with the rest looked up from reference TRBV11-2 and TRBJ2-7, is EAGVAQSPRYKIIEKRQSVAFWCNPISGHATLYWYQQILGQGPKLLIQFQNNGVVDDSQLPKDRFSAERLKGVDSTLKIQPAKLEDSAVYLCASSTVGKGLEQYFGPGTRLTVT.

V gene TRBV11-2 combines with J gene TRBJ2-5, with TRBD2 as a possible D gene (5 bases). CDR1 is SGHAT and CDR2 is FQNNGV in the germline V gene. This CDR3 comprises 16 residues. V was shortened by 6 bases and J by 4 bases, with 21 bases between the two germline ends. The chain's CDR3 is CASRMSGDLRAETQYF. DNA for the CDR3: TGTGCCAGCAGAATGAGCGGTGACCTGAGGGCAGAGACCCAGTACTTC.

This clone was counted a few times. The J gene is TRBJ1-5, the V gene TRBV18; D unclear. Germline values: CDR1 KGHSH, CDR2 LQKENI. CDR3 size: 12 residues. Trimming removed 6 bases at V and 3 bases at J, with 6 bases between. This CDR3 reads CASSRPNQPQHF. As DNA, the CDR3 is TGTGCCAGCTCTCGACCCAATCAGCCCCAGCATTTT.

V usage is TRBV7-9 and J usage is TRBJ2-3; D might be TRBD2 (6 bases). This CDR3 is 13 amino acids long. Germline V CDR1 and CDR2: SEHNR, FQNEAQ (reference sequence). V was shortened by 11 bases and J by 3 bases, with 15 bases between the two germline ends. CDR3 in DNA: TGTGCCCATAGTGGCGGGATTACAGATACGCAGTATTTT. Protein: CAHSGGITDTQYF.

The chain has TRBV5-6 and TRBJ1-2; TRBD1 might be the D (5 bases). The V end lost 4 bases, the J end lost 1 base, and 14 bases lay between the germline ends. CDR3 size: 15 residues. From germline, CDR1 is SGHDT and CDR2 YYEEEE. CDR3 DNA: TGTGCCAGCAGCCGAGACAGCAACCTTAACTATGGCTACACCTTC. The encoded protein is CASSRDSNLNYGYTF.